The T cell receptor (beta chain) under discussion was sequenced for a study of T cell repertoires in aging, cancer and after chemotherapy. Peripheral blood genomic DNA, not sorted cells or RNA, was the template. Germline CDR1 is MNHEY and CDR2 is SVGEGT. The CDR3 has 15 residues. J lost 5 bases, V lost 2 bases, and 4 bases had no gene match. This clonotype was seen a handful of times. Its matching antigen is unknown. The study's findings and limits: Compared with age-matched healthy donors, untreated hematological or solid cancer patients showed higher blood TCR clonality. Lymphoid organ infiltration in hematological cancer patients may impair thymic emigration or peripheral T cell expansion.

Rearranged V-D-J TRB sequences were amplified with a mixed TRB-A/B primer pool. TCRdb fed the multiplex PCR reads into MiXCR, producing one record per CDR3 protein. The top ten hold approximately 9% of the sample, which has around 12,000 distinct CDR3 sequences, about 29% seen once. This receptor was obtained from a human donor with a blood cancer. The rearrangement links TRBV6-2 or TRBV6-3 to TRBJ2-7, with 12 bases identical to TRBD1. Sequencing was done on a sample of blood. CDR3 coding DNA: TGTGCCAGCAGTTACCCGGGACAGGGGGCCCACGAGCAGTACTTC. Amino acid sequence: CASSYPGQGAHEQYF.